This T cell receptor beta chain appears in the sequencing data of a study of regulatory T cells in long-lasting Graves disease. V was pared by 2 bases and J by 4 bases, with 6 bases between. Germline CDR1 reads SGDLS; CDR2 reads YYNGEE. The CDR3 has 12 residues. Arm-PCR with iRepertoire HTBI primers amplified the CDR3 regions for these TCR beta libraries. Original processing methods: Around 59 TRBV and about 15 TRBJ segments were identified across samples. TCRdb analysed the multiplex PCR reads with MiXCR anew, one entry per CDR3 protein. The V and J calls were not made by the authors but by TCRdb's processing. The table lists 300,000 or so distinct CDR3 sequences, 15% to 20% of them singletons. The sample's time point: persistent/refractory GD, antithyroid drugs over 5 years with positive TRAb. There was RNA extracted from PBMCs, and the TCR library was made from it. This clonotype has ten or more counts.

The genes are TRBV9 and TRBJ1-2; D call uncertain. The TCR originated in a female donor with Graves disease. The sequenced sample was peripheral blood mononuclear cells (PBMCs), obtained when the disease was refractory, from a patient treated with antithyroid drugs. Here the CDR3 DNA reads TGTGCCAGCAGCGTCAACAGCTATGGCTACACCTTC. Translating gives CASSVNSYGYTF.